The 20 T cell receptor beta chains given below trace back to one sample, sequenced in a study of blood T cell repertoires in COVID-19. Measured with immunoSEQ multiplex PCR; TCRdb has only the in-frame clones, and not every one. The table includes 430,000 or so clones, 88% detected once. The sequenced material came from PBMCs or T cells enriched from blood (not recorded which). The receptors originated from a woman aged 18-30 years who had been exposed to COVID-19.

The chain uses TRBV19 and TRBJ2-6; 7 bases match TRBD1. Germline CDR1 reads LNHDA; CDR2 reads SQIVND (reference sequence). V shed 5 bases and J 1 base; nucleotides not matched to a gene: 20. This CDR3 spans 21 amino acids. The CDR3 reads CASSLRTGLGSVASGANVLTF. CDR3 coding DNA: TGTGCCAGTAGTTTAAGGACAGGTCTGGGCTCCGTGGCATCTGGGGCCAACGTCCTGACTTTC.

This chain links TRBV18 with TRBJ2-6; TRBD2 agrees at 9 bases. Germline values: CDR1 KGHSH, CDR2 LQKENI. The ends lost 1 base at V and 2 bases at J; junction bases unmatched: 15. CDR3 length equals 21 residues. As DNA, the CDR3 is TGTGCCAGCTCACCACGGGGACTAGCTCGATCGGATATGACTGGGGCCAACGTCCTGACTTTC. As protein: CASSPRGLARSDMTGANVLTF.

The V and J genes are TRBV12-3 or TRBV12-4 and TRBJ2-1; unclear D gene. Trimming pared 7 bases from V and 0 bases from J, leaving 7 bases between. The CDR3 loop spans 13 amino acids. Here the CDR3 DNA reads TGTGCCAGCACCGCAGGCTCCTACAATGAGCAGTTCTTC. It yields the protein CASTAGSYNEQFF.

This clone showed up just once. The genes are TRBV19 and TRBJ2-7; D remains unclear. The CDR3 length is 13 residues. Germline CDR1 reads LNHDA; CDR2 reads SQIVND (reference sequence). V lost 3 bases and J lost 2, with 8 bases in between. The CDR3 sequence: CASSMAVTYEQYF. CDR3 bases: TGTGCCAGTAGTATGGCGGTTACCTACGAGCAGTACTTC.

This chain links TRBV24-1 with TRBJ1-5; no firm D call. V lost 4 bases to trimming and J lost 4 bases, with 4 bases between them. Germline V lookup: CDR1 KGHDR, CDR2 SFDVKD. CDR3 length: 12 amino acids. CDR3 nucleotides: TGTGCCACCAGTGAGCAGAATCAGCCCCAGCATTTT. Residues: CATSEQNQPQHF.

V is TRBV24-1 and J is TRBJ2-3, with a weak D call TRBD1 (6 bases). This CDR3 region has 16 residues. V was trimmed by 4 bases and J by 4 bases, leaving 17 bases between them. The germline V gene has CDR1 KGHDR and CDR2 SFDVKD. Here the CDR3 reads CATSDRTVAWPDTQYF. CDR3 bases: TGTGCCACCAGTGACCGGACAGTCGCCTGGCCAGATACGCAGTATTTT.

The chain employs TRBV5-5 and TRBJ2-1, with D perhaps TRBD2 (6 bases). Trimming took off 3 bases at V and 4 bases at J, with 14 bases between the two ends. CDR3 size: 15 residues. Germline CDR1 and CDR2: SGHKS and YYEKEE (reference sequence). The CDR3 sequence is CASSSRDPKYNEQFF. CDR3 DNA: TGTGCCAGCAGCTCGCGGGACCCTAAATACAATGAGCAGTTCTTC.

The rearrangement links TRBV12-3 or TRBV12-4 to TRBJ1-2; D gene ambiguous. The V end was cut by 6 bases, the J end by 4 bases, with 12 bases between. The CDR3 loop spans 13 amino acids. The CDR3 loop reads CASSPDPSYGYTF. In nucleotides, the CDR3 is TGTGCCAGCAGCCCAGATCCCAGCTATGGCTACACCTTC.

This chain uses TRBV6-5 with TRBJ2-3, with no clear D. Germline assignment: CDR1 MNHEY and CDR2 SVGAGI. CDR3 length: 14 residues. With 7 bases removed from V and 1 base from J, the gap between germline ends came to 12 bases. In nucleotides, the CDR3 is TGTGCCAGCACCAAACCAGGCGGCACAGATACGCAGTATTTT. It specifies CASTKPGGTDTQYF.

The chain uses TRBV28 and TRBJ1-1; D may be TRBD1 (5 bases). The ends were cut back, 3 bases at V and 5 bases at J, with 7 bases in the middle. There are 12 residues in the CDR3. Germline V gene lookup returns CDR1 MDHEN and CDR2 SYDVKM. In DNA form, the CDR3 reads TGTGCCAGCAGTTTTCGGGGGACTGAAGCTTTCTTT. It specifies CASSFRGTEAFF.

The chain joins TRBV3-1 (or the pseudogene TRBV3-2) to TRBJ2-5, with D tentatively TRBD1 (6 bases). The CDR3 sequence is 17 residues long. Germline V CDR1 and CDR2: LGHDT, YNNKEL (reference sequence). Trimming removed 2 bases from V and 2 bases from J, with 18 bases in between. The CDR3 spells CASSQSAPPDRQETQYF. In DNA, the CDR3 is TGTGCCAGCAGCCAAAGCGCTCCCCCGGACAGACAAGAGACCCAGTACTTC.

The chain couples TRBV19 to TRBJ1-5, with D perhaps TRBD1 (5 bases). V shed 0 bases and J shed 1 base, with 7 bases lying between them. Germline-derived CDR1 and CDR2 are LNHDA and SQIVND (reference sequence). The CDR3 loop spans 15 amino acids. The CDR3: CASSIDQGSNQPQHF. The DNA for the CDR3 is TGTGCCAGTAGTATAGATCAGGGAAGCAATCAGCCCCAGCATTTT.

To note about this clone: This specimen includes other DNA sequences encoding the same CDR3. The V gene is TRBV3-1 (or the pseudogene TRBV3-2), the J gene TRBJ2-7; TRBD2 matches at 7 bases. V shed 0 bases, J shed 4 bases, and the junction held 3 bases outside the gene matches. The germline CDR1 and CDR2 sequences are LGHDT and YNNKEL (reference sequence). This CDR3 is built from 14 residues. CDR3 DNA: TGTGCCAGCAGCCAAGATCTAGCGGCGTACGAGCAGTACTTC. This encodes CASSQDLAAYEQYF.

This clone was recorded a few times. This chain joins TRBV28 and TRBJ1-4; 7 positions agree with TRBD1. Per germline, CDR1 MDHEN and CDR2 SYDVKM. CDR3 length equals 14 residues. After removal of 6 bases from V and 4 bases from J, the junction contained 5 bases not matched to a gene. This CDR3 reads CASRTGDFNEKLFF. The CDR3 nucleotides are TGTGCCAGCAGAACAGGGGATTTTAATGAAAAACTGTTTTTT.

The CDR3 spells CASSERASSYNSPLHF. DNA for the CDR3: TGTGCCAGCAGCGAGAGGGCTAGCTCCTATAATTCACCCCTCCACTTT. The chain carries TRBV9 and TRBJ1-6; D remains unclear. In germline, CDR1 is SGDLS, CDR2 YYNGEE. CDR3 length: 16 residues. The V end lost 3 bases, the J end lost 0 bases, and 10 bases lay between the germline ends.

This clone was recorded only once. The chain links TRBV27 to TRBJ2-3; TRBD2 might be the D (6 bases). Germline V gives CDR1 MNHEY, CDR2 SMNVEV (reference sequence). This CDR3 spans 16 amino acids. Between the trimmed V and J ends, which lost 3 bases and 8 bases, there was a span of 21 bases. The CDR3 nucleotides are TGTGCCAGCAGTTTTTCCTCATCCAGCCTGCGGGGTACGCAGTATTTT. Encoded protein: CASSFSSSSLRGTQYF.

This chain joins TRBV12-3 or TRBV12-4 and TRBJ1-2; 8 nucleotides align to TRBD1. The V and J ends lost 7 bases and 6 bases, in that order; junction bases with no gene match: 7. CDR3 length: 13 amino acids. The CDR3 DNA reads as TGTGCCAGCAACGGACAGGGTAGGAATGGCTACACCTTC. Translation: CASNGQGRNGYTF.

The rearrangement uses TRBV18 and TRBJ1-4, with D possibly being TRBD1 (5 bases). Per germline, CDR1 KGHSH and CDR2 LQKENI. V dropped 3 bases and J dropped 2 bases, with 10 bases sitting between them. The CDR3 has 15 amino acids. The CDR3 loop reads CASSPQRGTNEKLFF. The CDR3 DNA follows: TGTGCCAGCTCACCCCAAAGGGGTACTAATGAAAAACTGTTTTTT.

The CDR3 DNA sequence: TGTGCCAGCAGCGTAGGGGGGCCGGGACAGGGTGCGGAAGCTTTCTTT. As protein: CASSVGGPGQGAEAFF. The chain links TRBV9 to TRBJ1-1, with 9 bases lining up with TRBD1. The V gene's germline CDR1 is SGDLS and CDR2 YYNGEE. With 0 bases clipped from V and 8 bases from J, the junction kept 11 bases outside the gene matches. CDR3 length equals 16 residues.

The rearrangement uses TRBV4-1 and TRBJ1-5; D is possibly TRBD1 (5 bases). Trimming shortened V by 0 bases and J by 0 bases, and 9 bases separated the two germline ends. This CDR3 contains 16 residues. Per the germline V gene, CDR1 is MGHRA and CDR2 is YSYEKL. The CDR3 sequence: CASSQEVQGSNQPQHF. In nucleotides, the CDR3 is TGCGCCAGCAGCCAAGAGGTCCAGGGTAGCAATCAGCCCCAGCATTTT.